Below, 25 T cell receptor beta chains from the same sample are listed, as sequenced in a study of blood T cell repertoires in COVID-19. Libraries were prepared by immunoSEQ multiplex PCR; TCRdb keeps only in-frame clonotypes and omits some of them. The sample has 200,000 to 250,000 clones, around 83% seen once. Sample: peripheral blood. Every receptor here comes from a woman aged 50 to 60 with COVID-19, enrolled during active disease.

The V gene is TRBV11-2, the J gene TRBJ2-3; 8 bases align to TRBD2. The CDR3 has 16 amino acids. Germline loops: CDR1 SGHAT, CDR2 FQNNGV. Trimming cost V 0 bases and J 1 base; bases outside gene matches: 3. In DNA form, the CDR3 reads TGTGCCAGCAGCTTAGAACTAGCGGCGGGCACAGATACGCAGTATTTT. Translation: CASSLELAAGTDTQYF.

This clone was detected once. The chain carries TRBV7-2 and TRBJ1-4; D not resolved. V lost 1 base to trimming and J lost 7 bases, with 13 bases between them. Germline V gene lookup returns CDR1 SGHTA and CDR2 FQGNSA. The CDR3 sequence is 15 residues long. The CDR3 is CASSLVGRDGEKLFF. Here the CDR3 DNA reads TGTGCCAGCAGCTTAGTAGGGAGGGATGGTGAAAAACTGTTTTTT. The full variable domain, with the rest looked up from reference TRBV7-2 and TRBJ1-4, is GAGVSQSPSNKVTEKGKDVELRCDPISGHTALYWYRQSLGQGLEFLIYFQGNSAPDKSGLPSDRFSAERTGGSVSTLTIQRTQQEDSAVYLCASSLVGRDGEKLFFGSGTQLSVL.

The chain is built from TRBV28 and TRBJ1-5; possibly TRBD1 for D (5 bases). Per the germline V gene, CDR1 is MDHEN and CDR2 is SYDVKM. The V end lost 9 bases, the J end lost 6 bases, and 15 bases lay between the germline ends. The CDR3 is made up of 13 amino acids. The CDR3: CASQGLRIQPQHF. CDR3 sequence (DNA): TGTGCCAGTCAGGGACTTCGGATTCAGCCCCAGCATTTT.

CDR3 amino acids: CASSLEPLGTDYTDTQYF. Written as DNA, the CDR3 is TGTGCCAGCAGCTTAGAACCACTTGGGACAGACTACACAGATACGCAGTATTTT. The chain is built from TRBV11-2 and TRBJ2-3, with 7 bases lining up with TRBD1. CDR1 is SGHAT, CDR2 FQNNGV, per germline. The CDR3 has 18 residues. V dropped 0 bases and J dropped 2; count of bases not matched to a gene: 11.

The chain links TRBV10-1 to TRBJ1-2; unclear D gene. This CDR3 contains 15 residues. In germline, CDR1 is WNHNN, CDR2 SYGVQD (reference sequence). V was clipped by 6 bases and J by 8 bases, with 22 bases between them. Here the CDR3 reads CASSSSTGGKEGYTF. The DNA of the CDR3 is TGCGCCAGCAGCAGTTCGACGGGCGGGAAAGAGGGCTACACCTTC.

The chain has TRBV6-4 and TRBJ1-1; possibly TRBD1 for D (6 bases). The CDR3 spans 14 residues. V was trimmed by 6 bases and J by 3 bases, leaving 14 bases between them. Germline CDR1 MRHNA, CDR2 SNTAGT. The CDR3, as DNA: TGTGCCAGCAGGGAACAGGGAGTCGACACTGAAGCTTTCTTT. Its translation is CASREQGVDTEAFF.

The sample holds a few counts of this clone. The V and J genes are TRBV19 and TRBJ2-2; 13 bases are shared with TRBD2. V trimming: 6 bases; J trimming: 6 bases; junction bases outside the gene matches: 4. Germline CDR1 reads LNHDA; CDR2 reads SQIVND (reference sequence). CDR3 length equals 15 residues. The CDR3 DNA is TGTGCCAGTAGCACTAGCGGGGGGGCGGCCGGGGAGCTGTTTTTT. Translating it yields CASSTSGGAAGELFF.

The V call is TRBV6-2 or TRBV6-3, the J call TRBJ2-3; tentative D call: TRBD2 (6 bases). The germline V and J ends were trimmed by 6 bases and 8 bases, with 12 bases remaining between them. The germline gives CDR1 MNHEY, CDR2 SVGEGT. The CDR3 spans 12 residues. The CDR3 region has the DNA TGTGCCAGCAGCCCGGACTACCTTACGCAGTATTTT. It translates to CASSPDYLTQYF.

The rearrangement links TRBV2 to TRBJ2-2; D is possibly TRBD1 (6 bases). The V gene's germline CDR1 is SNHLY and CDR2 FYNNEI. The V end lost 4 bases, the J end lost 0 bases, and 18 bases lay between the germline ends. The CDR3 is 18 residues long. For the CDR3, the DNA is TGTGCCAGCAGTGGGAGCCCACAGGGCCCTTCGAACACCGGGGAGCTGTTTTTT. As protein: CASSGSPQGPSNTGELFF.

This clone was picked up one time. This chain links TRBV28 with TRBJ1-1, with D maybe TRBD1 (5 bases). The CDR3 loop spans 15 amino acids. Germline V CDR1 and CDR2: MDHEN, SYDVKM. Trimming took off 0 bases at V and 5 bases at J, with 13 bases between the two ends. CDR3: CASSLWGEGRTEAFF. CDR3 nucleotide sequence: TGTGCCAGCAGTTTATGGGGGGAGGGGAGGACTGAAGCTTTCTTT.

The chain recombines TRBV5-4 with TRBJ2-1; 7 bases are a match to TRBD1. Per the germline V gene, CDR1 is SGHNT and CDR2 is YYREEE (reference sequence). V gave up 3 bases and J gave up 7 bases; unmatched junction bases: 13. This CDR3 is 16 amino acids long. CDR3: CASSSEIRQGLNEQFF. The CDR3 DNA sequence: TGTGCCAGCAGCTCCGAAATTCGACAGGGTCTGAATGAGCAGTTCTTC.

The chain couples TRBV9 to TRBJ2-1; 8 bases align to TRBD2. Trimming took 0 bases from V and 2 from J; bases not matched to a gene: 4. This CDR3 has 16 residues. From germline, CDR1 is SGDLS and CDR2 YYNGEE. CDR3 loop: CASSVDRGGTYNEQFF. The CDR3 nucleotides read TGTGCCAGCAGCGTAGATCGGGGGGGCACCTACAATGAGCAGTTCTTC.

The CDR3 DNA follows: TGCGCCAGCAGCTTGGGGGACTCTTACACCGGGGAGCTGTTTTTT. This gives the protein CASSLGDSYTGELFF. This rearrangement joins TRBV5-1 to TRBJ2-2, with TRBD2 as a possible D gene (6 bases). Germline lookup yields CDR1 SGHRS and CDR2 YFSETQ. V lost 0 bases, J lost 3 bases, and 9 bases lay in between. The CDR3 contains 15 residues. The full variable domain, completed using reference TRBV5-1 and TRBJ2-2, is KAGVTQTPRYLIKTRGQQVTLSCSPISGHRSVSWYQQTPGQGLQFLFEYFSETQRNKGNFPGRFSGRQFSNSRSEMNVSTLELGDSALYLCASSLGDSYTGELFFGEGSRLTVL.

This chain joins TRBV6-6 and TRBJ1-5, with unresolved D. V lost 4 bases and J 1 base, leaving 11 bases between the germline ends. The CDR3 runs to 15 residues. Germline V gives CDR1 MNHNY, CDR2 SVGAGI (reference sequence). CDR3 sequence reads: CASSSIRVSNQPQHF. In DNA form, the CDR3 reads TGTGCCAGCAGTTCGATACGGGTAAGCAATCAGCCCCAGCATTTT.

The chain joins TRBV19 to TRBJ2-1, with 9 bases identical to TRBD1. CDR3 length equals 16 residues. Per the germline V gene, CDR1 is LNHDA and CDR2 is SQIVND (reference sequence). V shed 4 bases, J shed 7 bases, and the junction held 11 bases outside the gene matches. Here the CDR3 DNA reads TGTGCCAGTAGTACTACCGGGACAGGGATAATAAATGAGCAGTTCTTC. It specifies CASSTTGTGIINEQFF. The full variable domain, completed using reference TRBV19 and TRBJ2-1, is DGGITQSPKYLFRKEGQNVTLSCEQNLNHDAMYWYRQDPGQGLRLIYYSQIVNDFQKGDIAEGYSVSREKKESFPLTVTSAQKNPTAFYLCASSTTGTGIINEQFFGPGTRLTVL.

This chain joins TRBV15 and TRBJ2-5, with TRBD2 matching 8 bases. Trimming took 3 bases from V and 2 from J; bases not matched to a gene: 8. The CDR3 has 16 amino acids. Germline CDR1 LNHNV, CDR2 YYDKDF (reference sequence). CDR3 region: CATSRLRAGAQETQYF. Here the CDR3 DNA reads TGTGCCACCAGCAGGCTCCGAGCGGGGGCTCAAGAGACCCAGTACTTC.

Notes on this clone: The germline gene is not matched at one end of the junction; a read error may be the cause. This specimen includes other DNA sequences encoding the same CDR3. This sequence joins TRBV5-1 and TRBJ1-5; D not certain. Germline lookup yields CDR1 SGHRS and CDR2 YFSETQ. The CDR3 has 14 amino acids. The CDR3 bases are TGCGCCAGCAGTTTGGGAGGGAGCGGACAGCCCCAGCATTTT. Translating it yields CASSLGGSGQPQHF.

This clone was observed a single time. The chain is built from TRBV6-2 or TRBV6-3 and TRBJ2-7; 11 nucleotides match TRBD2. Germline V lookup: CDR1 MNHEY, CDR2 SVGEGT. With 5 bases clipped from V and 5 bases from J, the junction kept 8 bases outside the gene matches. The CDR3 sequence is 15 residues long. The CDR3 loop is CASSPQSSGGNEQYF. CDR3 in DNA: TGTGCCAGCAGTCCCCAATCTAGCGGGGGGAACGAGCAGTACTTC.

This clone was found once. V and J are TRBV18 and TRBJ2-3, with a tentative D call TRBD2 (6 bases). Trimming left V 4 bases short and J 4 bases short, with 15 bases between. CDR3 length: 15 residues. CDR1 KGHSH and CDR2 LQKENI come from the germline V gene. In nucleotides, the CDR3 is TGTGCCAGCTCACGGACTAAATCCCCCCCAGATACGCAGTATTTT. Its protein is CASSRTKSPPDTQYF.

The V gene is TRBV10-3, the J gene TRBJ1-3; possible D gene TRBD1, 5 bases. The CDR3 consists of 14 residues. Deletions cut 8 bases from V and 0 bases from J, with 11 bases between. CDR1 and CDR2 from the germline V gene are ENHRY and SYGVKD. Here the CDR3 reads CAIEDSSSGNTIYF. Written as DNA, the CDR3 is TGTGCCATCGAAGACAGCAGCTCTGGAAACACCATATATTTT.

V usage is TRBV27 and J usage is TRBJ1-2; D possibly corresponds to TRBD1 (5 bases). V gave up 6 bases and J gave up 0 bases, with 14 bases separating them. Germline-derived CDR1 and CDR2 are MNHEY and SMNVEV (reference sequence). The CDR3 extends over 15 amino acids. The CDR3 DNA reads TGTGCCAGCAGGACAGCCGCTTTTACTAACTATGGCTACACCTTC. It encodes CASRTAAFTNYGYTF.

The gene calls are TRBV7-9 and TRBJ1-2; D remains unclear. The CDR3 runs to 14 residues. Germline CDR1 SEHNR, CDR2 FQNEAQ (reference sequence). The V gene lost 5 bases and the J gene lost 8 bases, with 18 bases spanning the gap. CDR3 sequence (DNA): TGTGCCAGCAGCAAGATGGACTCCTTCGAAGGCTACACCTTC. Amino acids: CASSKMDSFEGYTF.

This clone was recorded only once. The J gene is TRBJ1-6, the V gene TRBV28, with D tentatively TRBD1 (6 bases). This CDR3 region has 15 residues. The V and J ends lost 4 bases and 6 bases respectively, with 13 bases between them. Germline lookup yields CDR1 MDHEN and CDR2 SYDVKM. The CDR3 spells CASSSSGQLNSPLHF. CDR3 bases: TGTGCCAGCAGTTCCTCGGGACAACTTAATTCACCCCTCCACTTT.

This chain uses TRBV27 with TRBJ1-5; TRBD1 might be the D (6 bases). CDR3 size: 16 residues. V was clipped by 4 bases and J by 0 bases, with 13 bases between them. Germline CDR1 is MNHEY and CDR2 is SMNVEV (reference sequence). DNA for the CDR3: TGTGCCAGCAGTTCCGGGGGAGGGGGTAGCAATCAGCCCCAGCATTTT. Translated: CASSSGGGGSNQPQHF.

This clone was detected a few times. The chain carries TRBV4-1 and TRBJ1-4; D gene uncertain. Germline CDR1 is MGHRA and CDR2 is YSYEKL. Trimming removed 5 bases from V and 8 bases from J, with 18 bases in between. The CDR3 consists of 15 residues. CDR3: CASSKTRVAGEKLFF. The DNA of the CDR3 is TGCGCCAGCAGCAAAACGAGGGTGGCGGGGGAAAAACTGTTTTTT.